This paragraph reports one TCR beta chain. The assay was immunoSEQ multiplex PCR, and TCRdb's table has in-frame clones only and misses some. This table has 250,000 to 300,000 clones, approximately 85% appearing once. Each participant's cohort was designated according to participant-reported clinical history. Donors in Cohort 3 who had recovered were those with two negative PCRs, healthcare professional clearance, or resolution of their symptoms. This sample was included in a study of blood T cell repertoires in COVID-19. Germline lookup yields CDR1 MNHEY and CDR2 SVGAGI. The CDR3 extends over 15 amino acids. Trimming took 6 bases from V and 2 from J, leaving 15 bases between them.

The TCR was taken from a woman aged 25 to 39 who had recovered from COVID-19. J is TRBJ2-3 and V is TRBV6-5; D possibly corresponds to TRBD1 (6 bases). Material: PBMCs or T cells enriched from blood (not recorded which). CDR3 DNA sequence: TGTGCCAGCAGGTCCGGGACAAAGAACACAGATACGCAGTATTTT. Translating gives CASRSGTKNTDTQYF.